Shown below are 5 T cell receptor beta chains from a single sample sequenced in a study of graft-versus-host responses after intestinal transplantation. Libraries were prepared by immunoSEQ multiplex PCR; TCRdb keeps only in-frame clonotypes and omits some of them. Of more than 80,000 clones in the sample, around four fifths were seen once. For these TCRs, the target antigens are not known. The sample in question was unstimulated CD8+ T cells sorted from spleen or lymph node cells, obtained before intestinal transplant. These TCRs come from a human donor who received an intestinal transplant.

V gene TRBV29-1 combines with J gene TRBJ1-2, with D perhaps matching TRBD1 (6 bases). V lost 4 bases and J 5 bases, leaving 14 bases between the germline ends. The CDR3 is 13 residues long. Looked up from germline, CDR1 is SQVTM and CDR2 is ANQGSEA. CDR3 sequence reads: CSVVRDILYGYTF. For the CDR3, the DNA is TGCAGCGTTGTCCGGGACATCCTATATGGCTACACCTTC.

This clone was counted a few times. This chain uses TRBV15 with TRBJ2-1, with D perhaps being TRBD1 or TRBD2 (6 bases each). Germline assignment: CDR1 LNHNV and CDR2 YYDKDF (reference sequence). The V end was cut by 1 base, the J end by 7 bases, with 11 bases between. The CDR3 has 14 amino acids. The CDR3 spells CATSRGTGANEQFF. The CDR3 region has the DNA TGTGCCACCAGCAGAGGTACGGGGGCGAATGAGCAGTTCTTC.

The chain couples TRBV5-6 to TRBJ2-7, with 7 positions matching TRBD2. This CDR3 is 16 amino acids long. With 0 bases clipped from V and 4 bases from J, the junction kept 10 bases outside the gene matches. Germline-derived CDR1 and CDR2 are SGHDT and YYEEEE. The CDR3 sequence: CASSLEGGSIRYEQYF. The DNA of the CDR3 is TGTGCCAGCAGCTTGGAGGGAGGGTCAATTCGATACGAGCAGTACTTC. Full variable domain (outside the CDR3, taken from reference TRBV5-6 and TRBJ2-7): DAGVTQSPTHLIKTRGQQVTLRCSPKSGHDTVSWYQQALGQGPQFIFQYYEEEERQRGNFPDRFSGHQFPNYSSELNVNALLLGDSALYLCASSLEGGSIRYEQYFGPGTRLTVT.

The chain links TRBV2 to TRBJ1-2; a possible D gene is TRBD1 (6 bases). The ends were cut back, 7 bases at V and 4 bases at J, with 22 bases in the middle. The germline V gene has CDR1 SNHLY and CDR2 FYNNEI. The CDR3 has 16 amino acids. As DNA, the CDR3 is TGTGCCAGCAAGCGTATCGGGGGCTTGTTAGCCTATGGCTACACCTTC. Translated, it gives CASKRIGGLLAYGYTF.

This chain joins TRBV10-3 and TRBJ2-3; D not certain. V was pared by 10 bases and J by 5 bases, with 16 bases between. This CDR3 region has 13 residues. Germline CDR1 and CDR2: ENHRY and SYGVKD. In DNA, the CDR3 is TGTGCCACCAGAAAGGTGAAGGGAGATACGCAGTATTTT. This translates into CATRKVKGDTQYF.